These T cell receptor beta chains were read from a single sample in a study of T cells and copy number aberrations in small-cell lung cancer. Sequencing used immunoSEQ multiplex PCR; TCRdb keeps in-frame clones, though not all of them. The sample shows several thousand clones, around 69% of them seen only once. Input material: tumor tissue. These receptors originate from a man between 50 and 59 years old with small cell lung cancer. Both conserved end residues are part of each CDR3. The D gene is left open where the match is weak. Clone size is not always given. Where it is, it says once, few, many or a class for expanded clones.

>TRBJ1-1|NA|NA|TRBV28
CASSLFEVGTEAFF
TGTGCCAGCAGTCTATTCGAAGTGGGCACTGAAGCTTTCTTT
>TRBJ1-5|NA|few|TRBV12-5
CASGLGDGQPQHF
TGTGCTAGTGGTTTGGGCGATGGACAGCCCCAGCATTTT
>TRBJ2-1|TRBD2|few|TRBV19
CATSGSSYNEQFF
TGTGCCACTAGCGGGAGCTCCTACAATGAGCAGTTCTTC
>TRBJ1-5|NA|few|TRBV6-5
CASSYSVRSNQPQHF
TGTGCCAGCAGTTACTCGGTCAGAAGCAATCAGCCCCAGCATTTT
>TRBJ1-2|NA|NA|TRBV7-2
CASRGDSNYGYTF
TGTGCCAGCAGGGGCGACAGCAACTATGGCTACACCTTC
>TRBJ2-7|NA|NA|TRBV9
CASSRGDGSEQYF
TGTGCCAGCAGCCGAGGTGACGGCTCCGAGCAGTACTTC
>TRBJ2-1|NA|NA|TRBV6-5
CASTGGARSYNEQFF
TGTGCCAGCACGGGCGGGGCCCGCTCCTACAATGAGCAGTTCTTC
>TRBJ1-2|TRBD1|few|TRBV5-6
CASSSTSGTGANYGYTF
TGTGCCAGCAGCTCTACCTCCGGGACAGGGGCTAACTATGGCTACACCTTC
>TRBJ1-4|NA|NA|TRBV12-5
CASGLDSSNEKLFF
TGTGCTAGTGGTTTAGACAGCTCTAATGAAAAACTGTTTTTT
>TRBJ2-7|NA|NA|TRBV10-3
CAISEGYEQYF
TGTGCCATCAGTGAGGGCTACGAGCAGTACTTC
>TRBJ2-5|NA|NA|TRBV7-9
CASSFRMTQETQYF
TGTGCCAGCAGCTTTAGAATGACCCAAGAGACCCAGTACTTC
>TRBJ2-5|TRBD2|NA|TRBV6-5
CASSYTSWGGETQYF
TGTGCCAGCAGTTACACGTCATGGGGAGGGGAGACCCAGTACTTC
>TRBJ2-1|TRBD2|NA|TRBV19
CASSIRGPGLAGDEQIF
TGTGCCAGTAGTATAAGGGGACCGGGACTAGCGGGAGATGAGCAGATCTTC
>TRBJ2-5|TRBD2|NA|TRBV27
CASSLTAPSGRIETQYF
TGTGCCAGCAGTTTAACGGCTCCTAGCGGGAGGATCGAGACCCAGTACTTC
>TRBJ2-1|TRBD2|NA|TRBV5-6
CASSSPIAGHYNEQFF
TGTGCCAGCAGCTCGCCTATAGCGGGCCACTACAATGAGCAGTTCTTC
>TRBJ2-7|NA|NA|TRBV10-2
CASSESPTGTYEQYF
TGCGCCAGCAGTGAGAGCCCGACAGGAACCTACGAGCAGTACTTC
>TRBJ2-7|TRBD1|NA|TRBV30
CAWSTTTGTGGKKQYF
TGTGCCTGGAGTACAACCACCGGGACAGGGGGCAAAAAGCAGTACTTC
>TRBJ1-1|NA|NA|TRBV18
CASSPGHSTEAFF
TGTGCCAGCTCACCGGGACATTCCACTGAAGCTTTCTTT
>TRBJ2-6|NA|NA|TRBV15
CATSRDQGTSRANVLTF
TGTGCCACCAGCAGAGATCAAGGGACCTCTAGGGCCAACGTCCTGACTTTC
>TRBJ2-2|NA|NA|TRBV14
CASSQEGAVTGELFF
TGTGCCAGCAGCCAAGAGGGGGCGGTCACCGGGGAGCTGTTTTTT
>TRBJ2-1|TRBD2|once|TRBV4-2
CASSQSASGYNEQFF
TGTGCCAGCAGCCAATCGGCTAGCGGGTACAATGAGCAGTTCTTC
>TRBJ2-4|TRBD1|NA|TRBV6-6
CASSRDRALGIQYF
TGTGCCAGCAGCCGGGACAGGGCCCTCGGCATTCAGTACTTC
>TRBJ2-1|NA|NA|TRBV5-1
CASSIAFSYNEQFF
TGCGCCAGCAGTATAGCGTTCTCCTACAATGAGCAGTTCTTC
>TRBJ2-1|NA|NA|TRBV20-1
CSARGKAEQFF
TGCAGTGCTAGAGGGAAAGCTGAGCAGTTCTTC
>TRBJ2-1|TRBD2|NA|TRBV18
CASSSGREGIPGYNEQFF
TGTGCCAGCTCATCCGGGCGGGAGGGGATACCAGGCTACAATGAGCAGTTCTTC
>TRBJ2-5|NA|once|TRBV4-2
CASSQGGGGVETQYF
TGTGCCAGCAGCCAAGGAGGGGGGGGCGTCGAGACCCAGTACTTC
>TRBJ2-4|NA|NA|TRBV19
CASSIRDKGTSRGKNIQYF
TGTGCCAGTAGTATACGGGATAAGGGCACTTCGAGGGGCAAAAACATTCAGTACTTC
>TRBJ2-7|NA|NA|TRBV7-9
CASSLGPFYEQYF
TGTGCCAGCAGCTTAGGGCCTTTTTACGAGCAGTACTTC
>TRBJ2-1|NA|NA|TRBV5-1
CASSLAGRTDSNEQFF
TGCGCCAGCAGCTTGGCCGGGAGAACAGACAGTAATGAGCAGTTCTTC
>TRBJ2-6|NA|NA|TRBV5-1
CASSYGQLGSGANVLTF
TGCGCCAGCAGTTACGGACAGCTAGGGTCTGGGGCCAACGTCCTGACTTTC